A single sample is the source of the 31 T cell receptor beta chains below, sequenced in a study of neurological immune-mediated disorders. TCRdb re-called the 5' RACE reads with MiXCR, one entry per CDR3 protein. The sample carries about 84,000 distinct CDR3 sequences, approximately 10% recorded once. Input material: PBMCs. The source is a man aged 35 to 55 in good health.

This clonotype was counted at least ten times. The rearrangement uses TRBV5-1 and TRBJ2-7, with D maybe TRBD1 (6 bases). Germline CDR1 is SGHRS and CDR2 is YFSETQ. This CDR3 region has 15 residues. Trimming took off 0 bases at V and 5 bases at J, with 15 bases between the two ends. In DNA form, the CDR3 reads TGCGCCAGCAGCTTGGGTTGGACAGAAACGGACGAGCAGTACTTC. This translates into CASSLGWTETDEQYF. Looking up the rest from reference TRBV5-1 and TRBJ2-7 gives the full variable domain: KAGVTQTPRYLIKTRGQQVTLSCSPISGHRSVSWYQQTPGQGLQFLFEYFSETQRNKGNFPGRFSGRQFSNSRSEMNVSTLELGDSALYLCASSLGWTETDEQYFGPGTRLTVT.

This sequence joins TRBV7-9 and TRBJ1-1, with D uncertain. This CDR3 contains 13 residues. V shed 5 bases and J shed 6 bases, with 13 bases lying between them. The germline V gene encodes CDR1 SEHNR and CDR2 FQNEAQ (reference sequence). The CDR3, as DNA: TGTGCCAGCAGCAGGCCGGCACTTCCTGAAGCTTTCTTT. Its protein product is CASSRPALPEAFF.

As for this clonotype: A read error is possible here, since a much larger clone lies one base away. This chain uses TRBV7-3 with TRBJ2-1; a weak D match, TRBD2 (5 bases). CDR3 length: 16 residues. The germline V gene encodes CDR1 SGHTA and CDR2 FQGTGA. Deletions cut 0 bases from V and 5 bases from J, with 14 bases between. The CDR3 sequence: CASSLTRVAAHNEQFF. The CDR3 bases are TGTGCCAGCAGCTTAACGAGGGTAGCTGCCCACAATGAGCAGTTCTTC.

This clonotype was observed many times. The chain couples TRBV29-1 to TRBJ2-6; possible D gene TRBD2, 5 bases. The CDR3 is 14 residues long. Trimming removed 3 bases at V and 4 bases at J, with 10 bases between. Germline V gene data show CDR1 as SQVTM and CDR2 as ANQGSEA. CDR3 loop: CSVDPGYGANVLTF. In DNA form, the CDR3 reads TGCAGCGTTGATCCGGGGTACGGGGCCAACGTCCTGACTTTC.

Points on this clonotype: This sequence may be a read error, since a much larger clone differs from it by one base. The rearrangement joins TRBV7-9 to TRBJ1-1; D unresolved. From germline, CDR1 is SEHNR and CDR2 FQNEAQ (reference sequence). Between the trimmed V and J ends, which lost 5 bases and 1 base, there was a span of 20 bases. CDR3 size: 17 residues. In DNA, the CDR3 is TGTGCCAGCAGCCTACCCCCTCACGTAATTCCGAACACTGAAGCTTTCTTT. Its protein product is CASSLPPHVIPNTEAFF.

In its sample, this clonotype was seen many times. The genes are TRBV6-5 and TRBJ2-5; TRBD2 matches 14 bases. With V trimmed by 0 bases and J by 3 bases, 9 bases remained unmatched. Germline CDR1 and CDR2: MNHEY and SVGAGI. There are 19 residues in the CDR3. The CDR3 here is CASSYSFPGLAGAKETQYF. DNA for the CDR3: TGTGCCAGCAGTTACTCCTTCCCGGGACTAGCGGGGGCTAAAGAGACCCAGTACTTC.

This clonotype was counted at least ten times. The germline gene is not matched at one end of the junction; a read error may be the cause. This chain joins TRBV7-2 and TRBJ2-7, with D tentatively TRBD2 (5 bases). Germline V lookup: CDR1 SGHTA, CDR2 FQGNSA. The CDR3 is made up of 13 amino acids. CDR3 coding DNA: TGTGCCAGCAGCGCTACCGGGATGCCGCAAGAGAAATTC. This codes for CASSATGMPQEKF.

This clonotype was observed at least ten times. The J gene is TRBJ2-1, the V gene TRBV20-1; D may correspond to TRBD1 or TRBD2 (5 bases each). This CDR3 is built from 14 residues. V lost 5 bases, J lost 5 bases, and 16 bases lay in between. CDR1 is DFQATT and CDR2 is SNEGSKA in the germline V gene (reference sequence). The CDR3 here is CSAAPGRLNNEQFF. CDR3 coding DNA: TGCAGTGCTGCACCGGGACGGCTTAACAATGAGCAGTTCTTC.

This clonotype was counted at least ten times. The chain joins TRBV20-1 to TRBJ2-5, with 8 bases that match TRBD2. CDR3 length: 14 amino acids. V shed 3 bases, J shed 7 bases, and the junction held 10 bases outside the gene matches. Germline CDR1 and CDR2: DFQATT and SNEGSKA (reference sequence). CDR3 DNA: TGCAGTGCTAGCCTTCAACTAGCGGCGACGACCCAGTACTTC. The encoded protein is CSASLQLAATTQYF.

This clonotype showed up many times. This rearrangement joins TRBV5-6 to TRBJ2-5; D not certain. The germline gives CDR1 SGHDT, CDR2 YYEEEE. V was trimmed by 0 bases and J by 5 bases, leaving 8 bases between them. This CDR3 is 13 amino acids long. This chain's CDR3 is CASSLGHWETQYF. The CDR3, as DNA: TGTGCCAGCAGCTTGGGACATTGGGAGACCCAGTACTTC.

This clonotype has at least ten counts. The genes are TRBV9 and TRBJ2-3; TRBD2 matches at 10 bases. Trimming removed 0 bases from V and 3 bases from J; junction bases left unmatched: 4. The CDR3 has 16 amino acids. Germline V gene sequence: CDR1 SGDLS, CDR2 YYNGEE. CDR3 nucleotide sequence: TGTGCCAGCAGCGTAGATGTTAGCGGGAGGACAGATACGCAGTATTTT. Its translation is CASSVDVSGRTDTQYF.

This clonotype has ten or more counts. The genes are TRBV14 and TRBJ2-7, with D unclear. In germline, CDR1 is SGHDN, CDR2 FVKESK. The CDR3 loop spans 13 amino acids. Between the trimmed V and J ends, which lost 1 base and 6 bases, there was a span of 10 bases. CDR3 bases: TGTGCCAGCAGCCAAGTGGGTGTTACCGAGCAGTACTTC. This sequence encodes CASSQVGVTEQYF. Full variable domain (missing parts from reference TRBV14 and TRBJ2-7): EAGVTQFPSHSVIEKGQTVTLRCDPISGHDNLYWYRRVMGKEIKFLLHFVKESKQDESGMPNNRFLAERTGGTYSTLKVQPAELEDSGVYFCASSQVGVTEQYFGPGTRLTVT.

This clonotype was found many times. The chain combines TRBV29-1 with TRBJ1-2, with D perhaps TRBD1 (5 bases). This CDR3 spans 12 amino acids. Germline CDR1 SQVTM, CDR2 ANQGSEA. The ends were cut back, 4 bases at V and 1 base at J, with 7 bases in the middle. DNA of the CDR3: TGCAGCGTTGGACAGAGTAACTATGGCTACACCTTC. Residues: CSVGQSNYGYTF. Together with reference TRBV29-1 and TRBJ1-2, the CDR3 gives the full variable domain: SAVISQKPSRDICQRGTSLTIQCQVDSQVTMMFWYRQQPGQSLTLIATANQGSEATYESGFVIDKFPISRPNLTFSTLTVSNMSPEDSSIYLCSVGQSNYGYTFGSGTRLTVV.

Concerning this clonotype itself: Germline is not matched at one junction end, which may reflect a read error. The CDR3 here is CASSSTTGRGWSPIHF. CDR3 coding DNA: TGTGCCAGCAGCTCCACGACAGGCAGAGGGTGGTCACCCATCCACTTT. This sequence joins TRBV7-2 and TRBJ1-6; D is possibly TRBD1 (6 bases). This CDR3 contains 16 residues. Per germline, CDR1 SGHTA and CDR2 FQGNSA.

This clonotype was seen many times. The genes are TRBV6-5 and TRBJ2-7; 7 nucleotides match TRBD1. Germline values: CDR1 MNHEY, CDR2 SVGAGI. The CDR3 totals 15 residues. Trimming removed 4 bases from V and 3 bases from J; junction bases left unmatched: 9. CDR3 coding DNA: TGTGCCAGCAGTTTCGGGGTGACAGGGAGCTACGAGCAGTACTTC. It specifies CASSFGVTGSYEQYF.

This clonotype was observed many times. The genes are TRBV14 and TRBJ2-1; a weak D match, TRBD2 (7 bases). The length of the CDR3 is 14 residues. V was shortened by 7 bases and J by 4 bases, with 14 bases between the two germline ends. The germline V gene encodes CDR1 SGHDN and CDR2 FVKESK. CDR3 coding DNA: TGTGCCAGCAACGCGGGGGCCGGATACAATGAGCAGTTCTTC. Translating gives CASNAGAGYNEQFF.

This sequence joins TRBV2 and TRBJ1-1; D remains ambiguous. V dropped 7 bases and J dropped 1 base, with 10 bases sitting between them. The CDR3 sequence is 13 residues long. Germline CDR1 SNHLY, CDR2 FYNNEI. The CDR3 DNA reads TGTGCCAGCACGGAATTGGAGAACACTGAAGCTTTCTTT. It codes for CASTELENTEAFF.

This clonotype was seen ten or more times. The chain couples TRBV20-1 to TRBJ2-5, with D maybe TRBD2 (5 bases). V lost 6 bases, J lost 5 bases, and 13 bases lay in between. This CDR3 spans 12 amino acids. Germline loops: CDR1 DFQATT, CDR2 SNEGSKA (reference sequence). CDR3 loop: CSAQATGETQYF. In nucleotides, the CDR3 is TGCAGTGCGCAGGCTACGGGGGAGACCCAGTACTTC.

This clonotype was found many times. This chain joins TRBV20-1 and TRBJ2-3, with 12 bases that match TRBD2. Germline V CDR1 and CDR2: DFQATT, SNEGSKA (reference sequence). The V and J ends lost 6 bases and 1 base, in that order; junction bases with no gene match: 5. This CDR3 is 15 amino acids long. CDR3 loop: CSAPSGGAGTDTQYF. As DNA, the CDR3 is TGCAGTGCCCCTAGCGGGGGGGCGGGCACAGATACGCAGTATTTT.

A few counts support this clonotype. This chain links TRBV5-1 with TRBJ2-5; 9 nucleotides agree with TRBD2. The CDR3 sequence is 16 residues long. Germline CDR1 and CDR2: SGHRS and YFSETQ. J gave up 5 bases and V 2 bases, and 10 bases lay outside the gene matches. CDR3 in DNA: TGCGCCAGCAGCTTACTAGCGGGCCCCTCGACTGAGACCCAGTACTTC. Amino acids: CASSLLAGPSTETQYF. Complete variable domain (other parts from reference TRBV5-1 and TRBJ2-5): KAGVTQTPRYLIKTRGQQVTLSCSPISGHRSVSWYQQTPGQGLQFLFEYFSETQRNKGNFPGRFSGRQFSNSRSEMNVSTLELGDSALYLCASSLLAGPSTETQYFGPGTRLLVL.

This clonotype has a count of ten or more. V gene TRBV3-1 combines with J gene TRBJ1-1; D ambiguous. Trimming stripped 4 bases from V and 1 base from J, with 7 bases between. Germline V gene lookup returns CDR1 LGHDT and CDR2 YNNKEL (reference sequence). CDR3 length equals 13 residues. CDR3 protein: CASSRVRNTEAFF. The DNA for the CDR3 is TGTGCCAGCAGCCGGGTAAGGAACACTGAAGCTTTCTTT.

This chain uses TRBV18 with TRBJ2-5; D gene ambiguous. There are 12 residues in the CDR3. Germline V gene data show CDR1 as KGHSH and CDR2 as LQKENI. V was shortened by 0 bases and J by 5 bases, with 4 bases between the two germline ends. The CDR3 DNA sequence: TGTGCCAGCTCACCACCGGACGAGACCCAGTACTTC. Protein product: CASSPPDETQYF.

This chain joins TRBV14 and TRBJ2-7; 7 bases fit TRBD1. CDR3 size: 17 residues. The V gene end was trimmed by 6 bases and the J gene end by 2 bases; junction bases not matched to a gene: 16. Germline assignment: CDR1 SGHDN and CDR2 FVKESK. CDR3 protein: CASRQITEGAVPYEQYF. In nucleotides, the CDR3 is TGTGCCAGCAGACAGATCACCGAGGGGGCGGTACCCTACGAGCAGTACTTC.

There are many counts of this clonotype. The gene calls are TRBV27 and TRBJ2-7; D remains unclear. The germline V gene has CDR1 MNHEY and CDR2 SMNVEV (reference sequence). The CDR3 is made up of 14 amino acids. The germline V and J ends were trimmed by 0 bases and 2 bases, with 8 bases remaining between them. The CDR3: CASSLSSLAYEQYF. DNA for the CDR3: TGTGCCAGCAGTTTATCGAGTTTGGCCTACGAGCAGTACTTC.

There are many counts of this clonotype. This rearrangement joins TRBV11-3 to TRBJ2-1; the match to TRBD1 covers 7 bases. Germline V lookup: CDR1 SGHNT, CDR2 YENEEA. The CDR3 has 17 amino acids. The ends lost 5 bases at V and 0 bases at J; junction bases unmatched: 10. CDR3 DNA: TGTGCCAGCAGCCGGGGCGGAGCAGGGGGCTCCTACAATGAGCAGTTCTTC. It is translated as CASSRGGAGGSYNEQFF.

This clonotype was seen repeatedly, ten times or more. The V gene is TRBV5-6, the J gene TRBJ1-1; TRBD1 agrees at 7 bases. The V gene's germline CDR1 is SGHDT and CDR2 YYEEEE. The ends lost 5 bases at V and 0 bases at J; junction bases unmatched: 7. This CDR3 has 15 amino acids. The DNA for the CDR3 is TGTGCCAGCAGACCCGGGGACAGAATGAACACTGAAGCTTTCTTT. As protein: CASRPGDRMNTEAFF.

This clonotype has just a few counts. The chain is built from TRBV7-9 and TRBJ2-5; D uncertain. Trimming left V 1 base short and J 7 bases short, with 7 bases between. The length of the CDR3 is 12 residues. The germline V gene has CDR1 SEHNR and CDR2 FQNEAQ (reference sequence). The CDR3 region is CASSLETPTQYF. Here the CDR3 DNA reads TGTGCCAGCAGCTTAGAAACCCCGACCCAGTACTTC.

This clonotype was counted many times. The V call is TRBV20-1, the J call TRBJ2-7, with 7 bases aligning to TRBD1. After removal of 7 bases from V and 1 base from J, the junction contained 7 bases not matched to a gene. The CDR3 is 13 residues long. Germline V gene data show CDR1 as DFQATT and CDR2 as SNEGSKA (reference sequence). The CDR3 bases are TGCAGTGTTCCTGACAGGGCGTCCTACGAGCAGTACTTC. This sequence encodes CSVPDRASYEQYF.

This clonotype has at least ten counts. The chain employs TRBV5-5 and TRBJ2-2, with 9 bases fitting TRBD2. Germline CDR1 reads SGHKS; CDR2 reads YYEKEE (reference sequence). J was trimmed by 3 bases and V by 0 bases; bases with no gene match: 6. The CDR3 length is 17 residues. CDR3: CASSLEGTSFYTGELFF. The CDR3 DNA is TGTGCCAGCAGCTTGGAAGGGACTAGCTTCTACACCGGGGAGCTGTTTTTT. Filled out from reference TRBV5-5 and TRBJ2-2, the complete variable domain reads DAGVTQSPTHLIKTRGQQVTLRCSPISGHKSVSWYQQVLGQGPQFIFQYYEKEERGRGNFPDRFSARQFPNYSSELNVNALLLGDSALYLCASSLEGTSFYTGELFFGEGSRLTVL.

This clonotype was counted ten times or more. The chain combines TRBV5-4 with TRBJ2-1; no definite D call. Germline CDR1 SGHNT, CDR2 YYREEE (reference sequence). The CDR3 runs 16 residues. V lost 4 bases and J 0 bases, leaving 14 bases between the germline ends. The CDR3 sequence: CASSPKGVSSYNEQFF. The CDR3 region has the DNA TGTGCCAGCAGCCCAAAAGGAGTTAGCTCCTACAATGAGCAGTTCTTC.

This clonotype was found many times. This chain connects TRBV7-6 to TRBJ2-3, with D unresolved. This CDR3 region has 15 residues. Trimming shortened V by 2 bases and J by 1 base, and 10 bases separated the two germline ends. Germline V lookup: CDR1 SGHVS, CDR2 FNYEAQ. The chain's CDR3 is CASSLTSLGTDTQYF. CDR3 bases: TGTGCCAGCAGCTTAACCTCGTTGGGCACAGATACGCAGTATTTT. Full variable domain (remainder filled in from reference TRBV7-6 and TRBJ2-3): GAGVSQSPRYKVTKRGQDVALRCDPISGHVSLYWYRQALGQGPEFLTYFNYEAQQDKSGLPNDRFSAERPEGSISTLTIQRTEQRDSAMYRCASSLTSLGTDTQYFGPGTRLTVL.